The clone carrying this T cell receptor (beta chain) showed up just a few times. As yet, its antigen is unknown. The data were taken from a study of PD-1 blockade in mismatch repair-deficient tumors. Study overall: Patients had approximately 12 mismatch repair-deficient cancer types and were previously treated and progressing. Findings of the study overall: Tumor-resident clones, often absent from pretreatment blood, expanded after pembrolizumab and then contracted.

The data were produced by immunoSEQ multiplex PCR, yet TCRdb's version contains in-frame clones alone and is incomplete. The sample has under 150,000 clones; roughly 90% are singletons. The specimen was peripheral blood, collected approximately 72 weeks after starting pembrolizumab. The TCR sequence derives from an adult with mismatch repair-deficient cancer.

In nucleotides, the CDR3 is TGTGCCAGCAGTTACAGTTCCGGGGTCGAGCAGTACTTC. The encoded protein is CASSYSSGVEQYF. The chain employs TRBV6-5 and TRBJ2-7; TRBD2 might be the D (5 bases). V was shortened by 2 bases and J by 6 bases, with 11 bases between the two germline ends. Germline assignment: CDR1 MNHEY and CDR2 SVGAGI. The CDR3 has 13 residues.